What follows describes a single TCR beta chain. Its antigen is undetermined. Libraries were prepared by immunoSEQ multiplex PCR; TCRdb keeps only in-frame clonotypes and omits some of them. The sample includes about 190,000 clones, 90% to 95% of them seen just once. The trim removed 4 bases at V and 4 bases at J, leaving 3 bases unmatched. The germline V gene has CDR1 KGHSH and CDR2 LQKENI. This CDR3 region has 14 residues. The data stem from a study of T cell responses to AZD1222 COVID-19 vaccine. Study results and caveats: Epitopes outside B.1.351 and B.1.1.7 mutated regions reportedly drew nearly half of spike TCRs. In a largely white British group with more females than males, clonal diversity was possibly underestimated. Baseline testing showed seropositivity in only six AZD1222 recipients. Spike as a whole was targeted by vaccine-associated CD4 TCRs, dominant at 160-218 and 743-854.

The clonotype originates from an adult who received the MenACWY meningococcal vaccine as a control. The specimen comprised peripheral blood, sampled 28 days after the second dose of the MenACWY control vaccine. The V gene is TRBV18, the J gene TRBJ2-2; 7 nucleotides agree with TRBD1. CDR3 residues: CASSRGQRTGELFF. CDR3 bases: TGTGCCAGCTCACGGGGACAGCGCACCGGGGAGCTGTTTTTT.